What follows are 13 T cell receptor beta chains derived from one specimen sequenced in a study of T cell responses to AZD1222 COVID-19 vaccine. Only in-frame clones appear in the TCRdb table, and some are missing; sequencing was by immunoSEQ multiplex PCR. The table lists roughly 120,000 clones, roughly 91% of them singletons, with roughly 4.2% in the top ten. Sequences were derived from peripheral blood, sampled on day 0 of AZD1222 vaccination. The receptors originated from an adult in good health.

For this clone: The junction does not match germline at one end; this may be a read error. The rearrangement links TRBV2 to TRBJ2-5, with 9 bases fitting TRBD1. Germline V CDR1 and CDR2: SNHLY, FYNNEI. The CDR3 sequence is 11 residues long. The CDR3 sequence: CASRLAGQGDF. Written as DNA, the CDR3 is TGTGCCAGCAGACTCGCGGGACAGGGAGACTTC.

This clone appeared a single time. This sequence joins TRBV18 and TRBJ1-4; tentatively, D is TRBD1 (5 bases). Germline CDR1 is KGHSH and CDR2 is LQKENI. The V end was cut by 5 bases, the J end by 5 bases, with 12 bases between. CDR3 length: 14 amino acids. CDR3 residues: CASSSWGRNEKLFF. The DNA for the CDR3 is TGTGCCAGCTCAAGTTGGGGGAGAAATGAAAAACTGTTTTTT.

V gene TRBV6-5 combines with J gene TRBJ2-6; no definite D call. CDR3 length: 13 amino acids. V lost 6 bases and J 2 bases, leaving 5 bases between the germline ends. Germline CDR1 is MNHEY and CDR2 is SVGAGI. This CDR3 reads CASRPAGANVLTF. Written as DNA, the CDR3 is TGTGCCAGCAGACCAGCTGGGGCCAACGTCCTGACTTTC.

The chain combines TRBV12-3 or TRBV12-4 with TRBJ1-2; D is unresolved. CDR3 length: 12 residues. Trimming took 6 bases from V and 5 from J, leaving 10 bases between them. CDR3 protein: CASRPVDYGYTF. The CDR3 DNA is TGTGCCAGCAGACCCGTAGATTATGGCTACACCTTC.

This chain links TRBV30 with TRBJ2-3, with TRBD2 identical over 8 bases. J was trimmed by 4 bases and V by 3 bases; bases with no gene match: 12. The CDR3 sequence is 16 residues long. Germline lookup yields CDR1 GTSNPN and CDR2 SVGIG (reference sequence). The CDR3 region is CAWRWKRGGPADTQYF. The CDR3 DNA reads TGTGCCTGGAGGTGGAAACGGGGGGGGCCGGCAGATACGCAGTATTTT. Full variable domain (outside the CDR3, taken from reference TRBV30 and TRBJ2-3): SQTIHQWPATLVQPVGSPLSLECTVEGTSNPNLYWYRQAAGRGLQLLFYSVGIGQISSEVPQNLSASRPQDRQFILSSKKLLLSDSGFYLCAWRWKRGGPADTQYFGPGTRLTVL.

The CDR3 coding sequence is TGCGCCAGCAGCAACACGACCAGGGGCCCAAAAGAGACCCAGTACTTC. Translating it yields CASSNTTRGPKETQYF. This chain joins TRBV4-1 and TRBJ2-5; tentatively, D is TRBD1 (6 bases). V was trimmed by 5 bases and J by 3 bases, leaving 19 bases between them. The CDR3 totals 16 residues. Germline loops: CDR1 MGHRA, CDR2 YSYEKL.

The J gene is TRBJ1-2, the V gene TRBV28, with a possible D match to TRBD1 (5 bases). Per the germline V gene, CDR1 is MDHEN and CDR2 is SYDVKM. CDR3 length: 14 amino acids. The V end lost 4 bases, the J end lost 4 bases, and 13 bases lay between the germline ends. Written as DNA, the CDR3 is TGTGCCAGCAGTTCCGGGACGGTACCCTATGGCTACACCTTC. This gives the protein CASSSGTVPYGYTF.

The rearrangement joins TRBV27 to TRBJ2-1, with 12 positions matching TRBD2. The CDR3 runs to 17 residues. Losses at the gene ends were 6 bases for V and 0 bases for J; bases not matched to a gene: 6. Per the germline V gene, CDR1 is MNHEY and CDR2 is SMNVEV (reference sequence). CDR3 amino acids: CASRYLTSGGSYNEQFF. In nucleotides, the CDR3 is TGTGCCAGCAGATATCTGACTAGCGGGGGCTCCTACAATGAGCAGTTCTTC.

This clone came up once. In nucleotides, the CDR3 is TGTGCCAGCAGCCCAGCGAACACCGGGGAGCTGTTTTTT. Residues: CASSPANTGELFF. The chain combines TRBV7-9 with TRBJ2-2; D unresolved. V was pared by 5 bases and J by 0 bases, with 4 bases between. This CDR3 region has 13 residues. Germline V gives CDR1 SEHNR, CDR2 FQNEAQ (reference sequence).

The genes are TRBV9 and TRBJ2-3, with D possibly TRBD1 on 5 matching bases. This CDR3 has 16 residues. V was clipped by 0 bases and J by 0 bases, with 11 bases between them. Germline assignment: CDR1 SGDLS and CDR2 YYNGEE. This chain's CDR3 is CASSVGAGLSTDTQYF. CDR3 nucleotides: TGTGCCAGCAGCGTAGGGGCAGGGCTAAGCACAGATACGCAGTATTTT.

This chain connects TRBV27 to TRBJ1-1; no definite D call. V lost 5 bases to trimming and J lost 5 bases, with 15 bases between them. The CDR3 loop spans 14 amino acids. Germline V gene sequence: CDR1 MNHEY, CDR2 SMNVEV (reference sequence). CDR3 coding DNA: TGTGCCAGCAGTCCCCAGGAACGGCGGACTGAAGCTTTCTTT. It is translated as CASSPQERRTEAFF.

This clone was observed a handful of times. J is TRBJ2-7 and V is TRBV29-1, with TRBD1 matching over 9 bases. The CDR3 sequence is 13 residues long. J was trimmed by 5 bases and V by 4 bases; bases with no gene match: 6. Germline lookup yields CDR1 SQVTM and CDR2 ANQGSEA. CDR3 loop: CSVGSGQGNEQYF. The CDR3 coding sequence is TGCAGCGTTGGGTCGGGACAGGGTAACGAGCAGTACTTC.

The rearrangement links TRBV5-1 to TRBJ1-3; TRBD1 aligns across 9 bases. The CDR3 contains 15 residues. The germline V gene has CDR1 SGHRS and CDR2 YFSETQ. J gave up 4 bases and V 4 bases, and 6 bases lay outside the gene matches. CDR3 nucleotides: TGCGCCAGCAGCCCGGGACAGGGTGGAGGAAACACCATATATTTT. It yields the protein CASSPGQGGGNTIYF.